These T cell receptor beta chains were read from a single sample in a study of blood T cell repertoires in COVID-19. Data came from immunoSEQ multiplex PCR; TCRdb stores just in-frame clones and leaves some out. There are tens of thousands of clones in the sample; 88% occur only once, and about 4.3% lies in the top ten. Sequenced sample: peripheral blood. These receptors came from a man in his sixties with acute or convalescent COVID-19. Both conserved end residues are part of each CDR3. A D gene is named only where the DNA matches it firmly.

TRBV15	TRBJ1-5	NA	13	TGTGCCACCAGCAGAGAAGAGGGTCAGCCCCAGCATTTT	CATSREEGQPQHF
TRBV28	TRBJ2-7	TRBD1	16	TGTGCCAGCAGTTTTGAGCACAGGACAGGGTTCTACGAGCAGTACTTC	CASSFEHRTGFYEQYF
TRBV28	TRBJ2-1	TRBD2	17	TGTGCCAGCAGTCTTTCGGGGGACGGGAGGCAGTCAGGTGAGCAGTTCTTC	CASSLSGDGRQSGEQFF
TRBV18	TRBJ1-2	NA	15	TGTGCCAGCTCACGGTCAGAGGGTTCGGCAGACGGCTACACCTTC	CASSRSEGSADGYTF
TRBV7-3	TRBJ1-2	NA	17	TGTGCCAGCAGCACTAATCCCCCCACCACAGGGTCAAATGGCTACACCTTC	CASSTNPPTTGSNGYTF
TRBV7-8	TRBJ2-7	TRBD1	17	TGTGCCAGCAGCTATCCTATCCGGGACAGGGGGTCATACGAGCAGTACTTC	CASSYPIRDRGSYEQYF
TRBV7-6	TRBJ1-2	NA	12	TGTGCCAGCAGCCTACAGGGAACCGGCTACACCTTC	CASSLQGTGYTF
TRBV21-1	TRBJ2-7	NA	16	TGTGCCAGCAGCAAAGCGGGGGACAGGCGATCCTACGAGCAGTACTTC	CASSKAGDRRSYEQYF
TRBV6-5	TRBJ2-4	NA	13	TGTGCCAGCAGCCCCGCCGGGGAAAACATTCAGTACTTC	CASSPAGENIQYF
TRBV6-5	TRBJ1-4	NA	15	TGTGCCAGCACCGCTCCCCGGGGAACTAATGAAAAACTGTTTTTT	CASTAPRGTNEKLFF
TRBV5-1	TRBJ1-1	TRBD1	15	TGCGCCAGCACCGATCCCGGGACAGGGAACACTGAAGCTTTCTTT	CASTDPGTGNTEAFF
TRBV6-1	TRBJ1-5	NA	17	TGTGCCAGCAGTGAAGCAGTCCGGGCCTCGGGGTATCAGCCCCAGCATTTT	CASSEAVRASGYQPQHF
TRBV28	TRBJ1-2	NA	16	TGTGCCAGCAGTCTCCCGCGTTTCGACACTAACTATGGCTACACCTTC	CASSLPRFDTNYGYTF
TRBV11-2	TRBJ2-1	TRBD2	14	TGTGCCAGCAGCCCAAGCGGGAGTTACAATGAGCAGTTCTTC	CASSPSGSYNEQFF
TRBV5-6	TRBJ1-5	NA	13	TGTGCCAGCAGCCAGGGAGGGGGTCAGCCCCAGCATTTT	CASSQGGGQPQHF